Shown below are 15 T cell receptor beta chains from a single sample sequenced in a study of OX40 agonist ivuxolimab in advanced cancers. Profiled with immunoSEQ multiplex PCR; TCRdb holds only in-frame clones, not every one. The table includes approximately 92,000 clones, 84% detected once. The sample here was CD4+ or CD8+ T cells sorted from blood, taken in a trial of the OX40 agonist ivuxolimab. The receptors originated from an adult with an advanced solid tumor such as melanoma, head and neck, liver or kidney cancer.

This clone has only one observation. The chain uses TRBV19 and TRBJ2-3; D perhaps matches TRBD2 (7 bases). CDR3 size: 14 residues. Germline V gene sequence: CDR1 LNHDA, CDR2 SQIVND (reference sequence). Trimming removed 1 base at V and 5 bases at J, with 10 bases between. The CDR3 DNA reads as TGTGCCAGTAGTATAGGCGGGGGCCAAGATACGCAGTATTTT. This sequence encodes CASSIGGGQDTQYF.

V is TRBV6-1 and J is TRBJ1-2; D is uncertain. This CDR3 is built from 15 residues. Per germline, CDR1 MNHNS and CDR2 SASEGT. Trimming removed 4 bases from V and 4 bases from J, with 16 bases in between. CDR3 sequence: CASSGRGRAFYGYTF. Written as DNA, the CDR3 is TGTGCCAGCAGTGGGCGGGGAAGGGCCTTCTATGGCTACACCTTC.

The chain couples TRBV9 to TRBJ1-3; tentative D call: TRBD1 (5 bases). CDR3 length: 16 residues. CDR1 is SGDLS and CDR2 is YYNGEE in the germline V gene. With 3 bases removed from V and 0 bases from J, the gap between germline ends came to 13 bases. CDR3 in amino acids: CASSAGLTNSGNTIYF. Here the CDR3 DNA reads TGTGCCAGCAGCGCGGGACTCACGAACTCTGGAAACACCATATATTTT.

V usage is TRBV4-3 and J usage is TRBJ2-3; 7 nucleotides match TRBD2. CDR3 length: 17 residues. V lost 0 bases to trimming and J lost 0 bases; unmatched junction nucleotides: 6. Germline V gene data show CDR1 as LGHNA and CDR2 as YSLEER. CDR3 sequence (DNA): TGCGCCAGCAGCCAAGAGGGCGGGGGACTTAGCACAGATACGCAGTATTTT. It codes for CASSQEGGGLSTDTQYF.

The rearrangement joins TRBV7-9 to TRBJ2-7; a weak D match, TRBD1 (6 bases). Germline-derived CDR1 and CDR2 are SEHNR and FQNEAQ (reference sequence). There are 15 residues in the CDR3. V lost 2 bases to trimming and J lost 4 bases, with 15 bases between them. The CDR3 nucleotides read TGTGCCAGCAGCTTATACGGCAGGGGATTATACGAGCAGTACTTC. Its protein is CASSLYGRGLYEQYF.

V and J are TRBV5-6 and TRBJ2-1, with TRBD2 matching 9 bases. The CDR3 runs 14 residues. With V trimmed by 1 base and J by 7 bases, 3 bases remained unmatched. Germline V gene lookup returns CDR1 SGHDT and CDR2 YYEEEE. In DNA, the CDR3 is TGTGCCAGCAGCTTGCCTAGCGGGGTAAATGAGCAGTTCTTC. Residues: CASSLPSGVNEQFF.

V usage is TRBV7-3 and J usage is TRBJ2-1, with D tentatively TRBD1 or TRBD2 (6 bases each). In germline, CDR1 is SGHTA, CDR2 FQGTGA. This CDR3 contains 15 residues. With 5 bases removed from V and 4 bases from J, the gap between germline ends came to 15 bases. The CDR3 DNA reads TGTGCCAGCAGCCGCGGGGAAGGGGGTTACAATGAGCAGTTCTTC. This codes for CASSRGEGGYNEQFF. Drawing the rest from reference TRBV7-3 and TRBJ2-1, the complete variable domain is GAGVSQTPSNKVTEKGKYVELRCDPISGHTALYWYRQSLGQGPEFLIYFQGTGAADDSGLPNDRFFAVRPEGSVSTLKIQRTERGDSAVYLCASSRGEGGYNEQFFGPGTRLTVL.

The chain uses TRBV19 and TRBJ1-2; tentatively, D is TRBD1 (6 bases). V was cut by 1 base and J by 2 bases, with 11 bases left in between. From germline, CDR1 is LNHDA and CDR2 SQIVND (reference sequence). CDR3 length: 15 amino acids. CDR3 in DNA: TGTGCCAGTAGTATAGTGGGGGCTTCAAACTATGGCTACACCTTC. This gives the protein CASSIVGASNYGYTF.

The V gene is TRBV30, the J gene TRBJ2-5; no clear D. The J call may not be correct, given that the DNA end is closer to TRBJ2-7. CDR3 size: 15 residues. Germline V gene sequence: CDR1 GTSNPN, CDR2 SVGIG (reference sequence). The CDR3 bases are TGTGCCTGGATCCCGGCCGGGCCCCTCTCCTACGAGCAGTACTTC. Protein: CAWIPAGPLSYEQYF.

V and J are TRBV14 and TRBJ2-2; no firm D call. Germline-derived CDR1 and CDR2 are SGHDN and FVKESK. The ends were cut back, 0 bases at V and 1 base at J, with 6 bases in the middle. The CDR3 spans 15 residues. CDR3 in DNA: TGTGCCAGCAGCCAAGATGCCTGGAACACCGGGGAGCTGTTTTTT. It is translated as CASSQDAWNTGELFF.

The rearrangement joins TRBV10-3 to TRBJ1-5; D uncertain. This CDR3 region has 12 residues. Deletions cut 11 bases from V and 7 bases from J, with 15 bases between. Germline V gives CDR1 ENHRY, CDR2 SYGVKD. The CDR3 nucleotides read TGTGCCTCGGGGAGGGAGGAGCAGCCCCAGCATTTT. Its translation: CASGREEQPQHF.

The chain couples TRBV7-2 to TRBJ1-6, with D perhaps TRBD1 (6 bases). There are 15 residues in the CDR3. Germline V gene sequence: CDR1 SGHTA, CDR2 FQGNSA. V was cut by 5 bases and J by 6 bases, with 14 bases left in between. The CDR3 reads CASSTTGHGNSPLHF. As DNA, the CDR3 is TGTGCCAGCAGCACTACAGGGCACGGTAATTCACCCCTCCACTTT.

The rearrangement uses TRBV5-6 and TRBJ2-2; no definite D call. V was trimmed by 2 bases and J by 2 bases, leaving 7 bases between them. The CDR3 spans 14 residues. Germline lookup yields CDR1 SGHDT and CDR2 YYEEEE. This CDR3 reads CASSFKGNTGELFF. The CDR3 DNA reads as TGTGCCAGCAGCTTCAAGGGAAACACCGGGGAGCTGTTTTTT.

This chain's CDR3 is CASHTGGNTGELFF. CDR3 nucleotide sequence: TGCGCCAGCCATACAGGGGGGAACACCGGGGAGCTGTTTTTT. The chain recombines TRBV5-1 with TRBJ2-2, with 8 nucleotides matching TRBD1. Germline V CDR1 and CDR2: SGHRS, YFSETQ. V shed 7 bases and J 1 base; nucleotides not matched to a gene: 3. The CDR3 consists of 14 residues.

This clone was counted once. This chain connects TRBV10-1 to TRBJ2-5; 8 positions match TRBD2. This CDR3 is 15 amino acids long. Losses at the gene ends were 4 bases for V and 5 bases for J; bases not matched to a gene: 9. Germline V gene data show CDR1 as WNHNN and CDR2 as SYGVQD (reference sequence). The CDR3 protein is CASSVAGGARETQYF. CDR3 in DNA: TGCGCCAGCAGTGTGGCGGGAGGCGCCAGGGAGACCCAGTACTTC.